The T cell receptor (beta chain) described here comes from a study of OX40 agonist ivuxolimab in advanced cancers. Study-level background: Ivuxolimab is an agonistic anti-OX40 (CD134) antibody, and patients were treated with it. Recorded diagnoses for dose-escalation patients were hepatocellular carcinoma, melanoma, renal cell or head and neck cancer.

As regards this clone: The antigen is undetermined.

Study results and limitations: Those patients achieving a partial response at 0.1-3.0 mg/kg showed among the lowest clonal expansion. Doses of 0.1 to 3.0 mg/kg were accompanied by clonal expansion of CD4+ and CD8+ blood T cells by week 6.

Measured with immunoSEQ multiplex PCR; TCRdb has only the in-frame clones, and not every one. The top ten clones hold less than 4% of a sample with about 58,000 clones, roughly 83% of them seen once. Germline V gene lookup returns CDR1 LNHDA and CDR2 SQIVND (reference sequence). The CDR3 runs to 19 residues. V was pared by 8 bases and J by 0 bases, with 12 bases of the junction left unmatched. The chain employs TRBV19 and TRBJ2-2, with TRBD2 identical over 13 bases. The sequencing here drew on CD4+ or CD8+ T cells sorted from blood, taken in a trial of the OX40 agonist ivuxolimab. The TCR originated in an adult with an advanced solid tumor such as melanoma, head and neck, liver or kidney cancer. The CDR3 spells CASCGGLAGSWSNTGELFF. Written as DNA, the CDR3 is TGTGCCAGTTGTGGGGGACTAGCGGGGTCTTGGTCGAACACCGGGGAGCTGTTTTTT.